Described below is a single T cell receptor (beta chain) sequence and its context. This clone turned up a few times. Which antigen it targets is not known. The input lacks base qualities; no much larger clone sits a single base away. This sample was taken from a study of vaccination effects on CD4 cells after COVID-19 (dated 2022 in TCRdb). With respect to the entire study: To identify antigen-specific CD4+ T cell clonotypes by their expansion, the ViraFEST assay first stimulated PBMC with viral peptide pools and then applied TCR sequencing. After vaccination, three convalescent patients were sampled at an early time point (day +14) and at a late time point (day +241, +227 and +161, respectively). Post-vaccine samples across the study were collected a median of 72 days after the second dose, with a range of 14 to 241. Approximately 2 million PBMC per well were cultured with about 9 ug/ml peptides in IMDM containing 5% human AB serum, approximately 10 IU/ml IL-2 and gentamicin. SARS-CoV-2 spike-specific CD4+ TCR repertoires were compared before and after mRNA vaccination in COVID-19 convalescent patients and in infection-naive vaccine recipients. A total of 10 COVID-19 convalescent patients and a few SARS-CoV-2-naive healthy vaccine recipients were included in the full study. Cultures from other donors in the study were sequenced with the Oncomine TCR Beta short-read assay on an Illumina iSeq 100.

Germline trimming: 4 bases from V, 7 bases from J; junction bases outside gene matches: 4. Taken from the germline V gene (reference sequence), the CDR1 and CDR2 loops are MNHNY and SVGAGI. The CDR3 spans 13 residues, from the cysteine through the phenylalanine. Solely the CDR3 DNA is kept, with 39 bases framed from the first base. General findings and caveats noted by the study authors: Marked clonal contraction was observed in both infection-induced and vaccine-induced clones at late post-vaccination timepoints, consistent with waning T cell responses. The study was limited by a small number of convalescent patients and lacked early post-infection timepoints. For convalescent patients, new clones induced by the vaccine made up most of the post-vaccine spike-reactive repertoire, and these new clones were largely distinct from the clones induced by infection.

The method was the immunoSEQ multiplex PCR assay. DNA from the cultured, isolated CD4+ T cells was subjected to TCR beta CDR3 sequencing. The authors processed their data as follows. Non-productive TCR sequences were removed, reads were trimmed to the CDR3 region, and CDR3s of at least 7 amino acids were retained. Antigen-specific clonotypes were identified with the MANAFEST web app by comparing expansion in peptide wells against reference cultures. To count as positive, a clone had to show expansion at FDR<0.05 compared with the reference and with all other wells, an odds ratio above 5, and a frequency above 0.1% in two replicate wells. A clonotype was defined as cross-reactive if the clonotype was significantly expanded both in SARS-CoV-2 spike wells and in at least one common cold coronavirus spike condition. CDR3 similarity was assessed by Levenshtein distance with the stringdist R package, and unrooted trees were built with ape in R 3.6.1. TCRdb's version of the immuneACCESS table is confined to in-frame rearrangements and falls short of the full clone set. An unresolved V gene accounts for under half of the shortfall where checked; the remainder is of unknown origin. From that table come the V and J calls and clone size; the DNA was used to work out D and trimming. This sample is represented by some 31,000 clones; about three quarters of them were singletons. The ten largest clones add up to about 6.4% of the sample.

After more than 9 days of culture, CD4+ T cells were isolated with the EasySep CD4+ T cell isolation kit. PCR-confirmed SARS-CoV-2 infection had occurred in convalescent patients between March and December 2020, before the Alpha, Beta and Delta variants emerged in the United States. Each participant received two doses of an mRNA SARS-CoV-2 vaccine, either BNT162b2 or mRNA-1273. On days 3 and 7, half of the culture medium was replaced with fresh IL-2-containing medium. Unless otherwise noted, each peptide stimulation condition was cultured in triplicate wells. Using Ficoll-Paque Plus gradient centrifugation, PBMC were separated from whole blood and then either used fresh or cryopreserved at -140C. Genomic DNA was extracted from cultured CD4+ T cells with the QIAamp micro DNA kit.

The origin of this receptor is a human donor who had a prior SARS-CoV-2 infection. Sequenced here: CD4+ T cells from PBMCs cultured without peptide, sampled after COVID-19 vaccination. The rearranged segments are TRBV6-6 and TRBJ1-5, with TRBD1 matching 7 junction bases. The CDR3 protein sequence reads: CASSLQGQQPQHF. The DNA reads as follows: TGTGCCAGCAGTTTACAGGGGCAACAGCCCCAGCATTTT.